This TCR beta chain was documented in a study of cytomegalovirus exposure and HLA in healthy donors. PCR used 60 Vbeta primers and 13 Jbeta primers. Assay: immunoSEQ multiplex PCR; the TCRdb copy retains only in-frame clones and omits some. Altogether fewer than 150,000 clones are present, nearly 80% being singletons, with the ten largest covering roughly 4.7%. This CDR3 spans 10 amino acids. Germline V gene lookup returns CDR1 GTSNPN and CDR2 SVGIG (reference sequence). V shed 6 bases and J shed 7 bases, with 9 bases lying between them. The origin of this receptor is a male donor in good health and CMV-seronegative. The chain links TRBV30 to TRBJ1-1; D perhaps matches TRBD1 (6 bases). The sample comprised PBMCs. DNA for the CDR3: TGTGCCTGCTGGACAGTTGAAGCTTTCTTT. Translated, it gives CACWTVEAFF.